Each of the 20 T cell receptor beta chains below was sequenced from the same sample in a study of yellow fever vaccine responses in identical twins (dated by TCRdb to 2016 to 2018). Receptors were amplified or captured by RT-PCR. Sequenced on an Illumina HiSeq 2500. TCRdb passed the public sequencing reads through fastp at Q25 and MiXCR, retaining productive beta sequences. For every CDR3 protein sequence, its rows merge into one entry that carries the most common genes and DNA. The sample includes approximately 32,000 distinct CDR3 sequences, with almost 60% observed a single time. Together, the top ten hold roughly 4.7% of the sample. Here the sequenced sample was T cells from blood (PBMCs), unsorted or a sorted subset (not recorded which), taken before or after yellow fever vaccination (not recorded which). The receptors were sampled from a young woman who received the yellow fever vaccine. Donor details come from another sample of the same person, matched by shared clones.

The genes are TRBV10-3 and TRBJ2-3; the D gene is possibly TRBD2 (6 bases). This CDR3 is built from 13 residues. V was clipped by 4 bases and J by 3 bases, with 8 bases between them. The germline gives CDR1 ENHRY, CDR2 SYGVKD. DNA of the CDR3: TGTGCCATCAGTGGGAGGGGAACAGATACGCAGTATTTT. Protein: CAISGRGTDTQYF.

The genes are TRBV15 and TRBJ2-1, with D possibly TRBD2 on 7 matching bases. Germline CDR1 LNHNV, CDR2 YYDKDF (reference sequence). The CDR3 is made up of 14 amino acids. Trimming took 4 bases from V and 3 from J, leaving 10 bases between them. The CDR3 region has the DNA TGTGCCACCAGCAAGGGGGACTACTACAATGAGCAGTTCTTC. It specifies CATSKGDYYNEQFF.

The table lists this clonotype with a count of one. The chain combines TRBV20-1 with TRBJ2-1; 10 bases fit TRBD2. Trimming removed 1 base from V and 8 bases from J; junction bases left unmatched: 8. This CDR3 contains 15 residues. The germline V gene encodes CDR1 DFQATT and CDR2 SNEGSKA (reference sequence). The CDR3 is CSARATSGTDYEQFF. The CDR3, as DNA: TGCAGTGCTAGAGCAACTAGCGGGACGGACTATGAGCAGTTCTTC.

The V and J genes are TRBV6-1 and TRBJ2-2; the match to TRBD2 covers 8 bases. Germline lookup yields CDR1 MNHNS and CDR2 SASEGT. The length of the CDR3 is 15 residues. The J segment lost 4 bases and the V segment lost 6 bases, leaving 7 bases of the junction unmatched. The CDR3 sequence is CASRPGLVPTGELFF. Here the CDR3 DNA reads TGTGCCAGCAGGCCGGGACTAGTACCCACCGGGGAGCTGTTTTTT.

This clonotype was detected a few times. The CDR3 here is CASSLLGSSGGSTDTQYF. The DNA for the CDR3 is TGTGCCAGCAGTTTATTGGGGTCTAGCGGAGGAAGCACAGATACGCAGTATTTT. This chain links TRBV12-3 or TRBV12-4 with TRBJ2-3; TRBD2 aligns across 7 bases. The CDR3 is 18 residues long. V shed 2 bases and J 0 bases; nucleotides not matched to a gene: 11.

Regarding this clonotype: At one of its ends the junction is not consistent with the germline gene, which may arise from a read error. The rearrangement joins TRBV7-9 to TRBJ1-1; D uncertain. Germline lookup yields CDR1 SEHNR and CDR2 FQNEAQ (reference sequence). The CDR3 has 13 residues. The chain's CDR3 is CASSLAHPTEAFF. CDR3 bases: TGTGCCAGCAGCCTAGCCCACCCGACCGAAGCTTTCTTT.

This clonotype has just a few counts. The J gene is TRBJ1-1, the V gene TRBV2, with unresolved D. The V gene lost 1 base and the J gene lost 1 base, with 10 bases spanning the gap. CDR3 length: 15 amino acids. CDR1 is SNHLY and CDR2 is FYNNEI in the germline V gene. For the CDR3, the DNA is TGTGCCAGCAGTGAAGGAGGGTTTGGGAACACTGAAGCTTTCTTT. Amino acid sequence: CASSEGGFGNTEAFF.

This sequence joins TRBV5-4 and TRBJ1-1; D uncertain. The germline V gene encodes CDR1 SGHNT and CDR2 YYREEE (reference sequence). The CDR3 length is 13 residues. V lost 0 bases, J lost 4 bases, and 7 bases lay in between. CDR3 protein: CASSLGRGTEAFF. CDR3 sequence (DNA): TGTGCCAGCAGCTTGGGGCGGGGCACTGAAGCTTTCTTT.

The CDR3 region is CAIGSQKGDLTEAFF. The CDR3, as DNA: TGTGCCATCGGATCCCAAAAAGGGGATCTCACTGAAGCTTTCTTT. This chain links TRBV10-3 with TRBJ1-1, with a possible D match to TRBD1 (5 bases). The germline V gene has CDR1 ENHRY and CDR2 SYGVKD. The length of the CDR3 is 15 residues. Trimming pared 8 bases from V and 4 bases from J, leaving 20 bases between.

The chain recombines TRBV10-3 with TRBJ2-3; TRBD2 matches at 8 bases. From germline, CDR1 is ENHRY and CDR2 SYGVKD. The J segment lost 6 bases and the V segment lost 10 bases, leaving 15 bases of the junction unmatched. The CDR3 consists of 15 residues. CDR3 coding DNA: TGTGCCACGGGCCCATATGCGGGAGGATCTGATACGCAGTATTTT. Translating gives CATGPYAGGSDTQYF.

V and J are TRBV12-3 or TRBV12-4 and TRBJ2-3; TRBD2 matches at 8 bases. The CDR3 length is 15 residues. With 5 bases clipped from V and 0 bases from J, the junction kept 4 bases outside the gene matches. The CDR3 here is CASSPRLASTDTQYF. The CDR3 nucleotides are TGTGCCAGCAGTCCTAGACTAGCGAGCACAGATACGCAGTATTTT.

The chain uses TRBV11-2 and TRBJ2-7; 7 bases map to TRBD2. J was trimmed by 2 bases and V by 1 base; bases with no gene match: 5. The CDR3 runs to 15 residues. Germline CDR1 reads SGHAT; CDR2 reads FQNNGV. CDR3 amino acids: CASSLVTSATYEQYF. The CDR3 DNA reads as TGTGCCAGCAGCTTAGTCACTAGCGCGACCTACGAGCAGTACTTC.

This clonotype was observed a few times. The rearrangement links TRBV29-1 to TRBJ2-1, with D possibly being TRBD2 (6 bases). Trimming cost V 4 bases and J 8 bases, with 15 bases left between them. The CDR3 is 13 amino acids. The germline CDR1 and CDR2 sequences are SQVTM and ANQGSEA. The CDR3 bases are TGCAGCGTTGTTACGGGGGAGTGGTATGAGCAGTTCTTC. Protein: CSVVTGEWYEQFF.

The gene calls are TRBV6-1 and TRBJ2-1, with 9 bases that match TRBD2. Germline V CDR1 and CDR2: MNHNS, SASEGT. The junction had 11 bases not matched to a gene; V was cut back by 4 bases and J by 13 bases. The CDR3 is made up of 14 amino acids. The CDR3 spells CASSVETSGSIQFF. DNA of the CDR3: TGTGCCAGCAGTGTTGAGACTAGCGGATCAATTCAGTTCTTC.

The chain carries TRBV19 and TRBJ2-1, with 7 bases identical to TRBD2. The CDR3 spans 15 residues. Trimming took 10 bases from V and 7 from J; bases not matched to a gene: 16. CDR1 is LNHDA, CDR2 SQIVND, per germline (reference sequence). CDR3 residues: CATDPRGKGENEQFF. The CDR3 DNA follows: TGTGCCACCGACCCGCGGGGGAAAGGAGAGAATGAGCAGTTCTTC.

The chain is built from TRBV2 and TRBJ2-6; D is unclear. With 10 bases removed from V and 0 bases from J, the gap between germline ends came to 13 bases. The CDR3 has 15 residues. Germline V CDR1 and CDR2: SNHLY, FYNNEI. For the CDR3, the DNA is TGTGCCACCGGAGAGGAGCGCTCTGGGGCCAACGTCCTGACTTTC. Encoded protein: CATGEERSGANVLTF. Variable domain in full (rest from reference TRBV2 and TRBJ2-6): EPEVTQTPSHQVTQMGQEVILRCVPISNHLYFYWYRQILGQKVEFLVSFYNNEISEKSEIFDDQFSVERPDGSNFTLKIRSTKLEDSAMYFCATGEERSGANVLTFGAGSRLTVL.

The V and J genes are TRBV10-1 and TRBJ2-5; 11 nucleotides agree with TRBD2. V trimming: 5 bases; J trimming: 5 bases; junction bases outside the gene matches: 10. This CDR3 is 16 amino acids long. Germline CDR1 and CDR2: WNHNN and SYGVQD (reference sequence). CDR3 sequence reads: CASSRLAGQSGETQYF. In DNA, the CDR3 is TGCGCCAGCAGTAGACTAGCGGGGCAATCCGGGGAGACCCAGTACTTC.

V usage is TRBV6-5 and J usage is TRBJ1-1; D is unresolved. The CDR3 sequence is 14 residues long. Trimming shortened V by 2 bases and J by 3 bases, and 10 bases separated the two germline ends. CDR1 and CDR2 (germline): MNHEY, SVGAGI. The DNA of the CDR3 is TGTGCCAGCAGTTACCGGGATTGGGACACTGAAGCTTTCTTT. Encoded protein: CASSYRDWDTEAFF.

The chain employs TRBV28 and TRBJ1-2; TRBD1 matches at 7 bases. The V gene's germline CDR1 is MDHEN and CDR2 SYDVKM. V shed 5 bases, J shed 8 bases, and the junction held 8 bases outside the gene matches. The CDR3 contains 13 residues. This CDR3 is CASSLGQVRGYTF. For the CDR3, the DNA is TGTGCCAGCAGTCTAGGACAGGTGCGGGGCTACACCTTC.

The CDR3 loop is CSVGGTDHGTDTQYF. Here the CDR3 DNA reads TGCAGCGTTGGAGGGACGGATCATGGCACAGATACGCAGTATTTT. V usage is TRBV29-1 and J usage is TRBJ2-3; D could derive from TRBD1 or TRBD2 (5 bases each). The CDR3 has 15 residues. V lost 4 bases and J lost 1, with 15 bases in between. The germline V gene has CDR1 SQVTM and CDR2 ANQGSEA.